The sequence of this TCR beta chain was determined in a study of OX40 agonist ivuxolimab in advanced cancers. A note on the overall study: Ivuxolimab was a fully human IgG2 agonistic monoclonal antibody targeting the costimulatory receptor OX40 (CD134). Intravenous ivuxolimab was administered to patients every 2 weeks at six dose levels: 0.01, 0.1, 0.3, 1.5, 3 and 10 mg/kg. Of the 50 to 55 patients in dose escalation, around 19 had hepatocellular carcinoma, around 15 had melanoma, 9 had renal cell carcinoma and 9 had head and neck cancer. In the dose-escalation cohort, more than 75% of patients were male, and the mean age was approximately 60 years, with a range of roughly 20 to 80. Prior anti-PD-1, anti-PD-L1 or anti-CTLA-4 therapy was permitted, and 30% to 50% of dose-escalation patients had received checkpoint inhibitors. Partial responses occurred in three dose-escalation patients: two with cutaneous melanoma and one with hepatocellular carcinoma. Peripheral TCRbeta sequencing was intended to test whether TCR sequence diversity was altered and clonal T-cell expansion was caused by ivuxolimab. The monotherapy dose-escalation portion (N = 52 patients) of the phase I ivuxolimab trial is reported in the paper. General findings and caveats noted by the study authors: Low levels of normalized T-cell clonal expansion were also seen in some nonresponding patients. Antigen specificity was not determined for the clonally expanded peripheral T cells. After ivuxolimab, expanded clones were on average more numerous among CD8+ T cells than among CD4+ T cells. Clonal expansion of both CD4+ and CD8+ blood T cells was observed from baseline to week 6 at doses 0.1 to 3.0 mg/kg. In partial responders in the 0.1-3.0 mg/kg groups, normalized peripheral clonal expansion was found to be among the lowest, especially among CD8+ T cells.

CDR1 and CDR2 (SNHLY, FYNNEI) derive from the germline V gene. From its cysteine to its phenylalanine, the CDR3 spans 15 amino acids. The CDR3 DNA has 45 bases and is translated from base 1. For this chain, trimming is 4 bases at the V end and 1 base at the J end, and the number of junction bases without a gene match is 3. For sequencing of the TCRbeta CDR3 region, genomic DNA was extracted from the sorted cells. The immunoSEQ Assay was used for sequencing of TCRbeta CDR3 regions. The immuneACCESS repertoire file appears here via TCRdb, limited to in-frame rearrangements. These files lack a portion of the clones; in checked studies, under half of the deficit traces to unresolved V genes, and the cause of the others is not known. Within this sample are tens of thousands of clones, with about 92% of them counted one time only. The top ten constitute roughly an eighth of the sample. Patients with autoimmune disease history or receiving systemic immunosuppression were excluded from the trial. In every dose cohort, peripheral blood was drawn for TCR sequencing at baseline, cycle 4 day 1, and cycle 7 day 1. Samples were obtained from an open-label, multicenter, first-in-human phase I dose-escalation trial of ivuxolimab. The trial enrolled adults with locally advanced or metastatic head and neck squamous cell, hepatocellular, melanoma or renal cell carcinoma. CD4+ and CD8+ T cells were sorted separately from peripheral blood before TCR sequencing.

As concerns this clone: What this receptor recognizes is not known. Nothing much larger sits one base from this clone, and base qualities are not available.

The chain joins TRBV2 to TRBJ1-2; TRBD1 lines up with 10 middle nucleotides. This clonotype was obtained from an adult with an advanced solid tumor such as melanoma, head and neck, liver or kidney cancer. The source was CD4+ or CD8+ T cells sorted from blood, collected in a trial of the OX40 agonist ivuxolimab. The CDR3 protein is CASSGDRGGNYGYTF. The DNA sequence is TGTGCCAGCAGTGGGGACAGGGGTGGTAACTATGGCTACACCTTC.